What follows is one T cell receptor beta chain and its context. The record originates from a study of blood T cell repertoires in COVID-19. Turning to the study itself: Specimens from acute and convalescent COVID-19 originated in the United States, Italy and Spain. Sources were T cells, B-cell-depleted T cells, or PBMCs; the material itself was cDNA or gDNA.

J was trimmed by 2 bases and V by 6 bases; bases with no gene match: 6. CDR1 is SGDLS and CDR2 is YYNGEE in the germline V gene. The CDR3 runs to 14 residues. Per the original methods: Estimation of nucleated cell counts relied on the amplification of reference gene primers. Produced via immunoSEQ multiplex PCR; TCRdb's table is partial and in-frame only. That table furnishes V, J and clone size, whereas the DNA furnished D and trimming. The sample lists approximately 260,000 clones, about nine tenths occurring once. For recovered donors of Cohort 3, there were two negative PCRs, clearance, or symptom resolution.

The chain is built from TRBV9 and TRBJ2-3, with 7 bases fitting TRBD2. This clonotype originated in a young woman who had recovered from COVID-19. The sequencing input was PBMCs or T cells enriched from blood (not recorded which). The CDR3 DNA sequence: TGTGCCAGCAAGGCGGGGGAACACACAGATACGCAGTATTTT. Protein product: CASKAGEHTDTQYF. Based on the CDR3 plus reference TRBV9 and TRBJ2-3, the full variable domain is DSGVTQTPKHLITATGQRVTLRCSPRSGDLSVYWYQQSLDQGLQFLIQYYNGEERAKGNILERFSAQQFPDLHSELNLSSLELGDSALYFCASKAGEHTDTQYFGPGTRLTVL.